The 25 T cell receptor beta chains presented below share a single source sample, sequenced in a study of T cell responses to AZD1222 COVID-19 vaccine. TCRdb keeps only in-frame clones here, not all; method: immunoSEQ multiplex PCR. There are about 150,000 clones in the sample; 75% to 95% occur only once, and approximately 2.9% lies in the top ten. Sequencing was performed on peripheral blood, taken on day 0 of MenACWY control vaccination. The source is an adult in good health.

The J gene is TRBJ2-2, the V gene TRBV11-3; D is uncertain. There are 12 residues in the CDR3. Germline V gene lookup returns CDR1 SGHNT and CDR2 YENEEA. V was pared by 3 bases and J by 5 bases, with 4 bases between. CDR3 sequence (DNA): TGTGCCAGCAGCTTCGGGACCGGGGAGCTGTTTTTT. Translation: CASSFGTGELFF.

Concerning this clone: Other DNA sequences in this specimen translate into the identical CDR3. The chain links TRBV5-1 to TRBJ1-1, with TRBD1 matching 7 bases. This CDR3 has 14 amino acids. After removal of 3 bases from V and 1 base from J, the junction contained 3 bases not matched to a gene. Germline V lookup: CDR1 SGHRS, CDR2 YFSETQ. The CDR3 DNA reads as TGCGCCAGCAGCTCGGGACAGCCGAACACTGAAGCTTTCTTT. Amino acid sequence: CASSSGQPNTEAFF.

The chain employs TRBV6-4 and TRBJ2-1, with 11 bases that match TRBD2. CDR1 and CDR2 from the germline V gene are MRHNA and SNTAGT. CDR3 length: 15 amino acids. V shed 2 bases and J 8 bases; nucleotides not matched to a gene: 5. The chain's CDR3 is CASSDETSGSHEQFF. In nucleotides, the CDR3 is TGTGCCAGCAGTGACGAAACTAGCGGGAGCCATGAGCAGTTCTTC.

The V gene is TRBV6-1, the J gene TRBJ2-5; D assignment may be TRBD1 or TRBD2 (6 bases each). Per the germline V gene, CDR1 is MNHNS and CDR2 is SASEGT. The CDR3 is made up of 15 amino acids. V was cut by 1 base and J by 5 bases, with 14 bases left in between. CDR3 DNA sequence: TGTGCCAGCAGTGAAGTGGGGGGCGCCGGGGAGACCCAGTACTTC. It yields the protein CASSEVGGAGETQYF.

The chain links TRBV5-1 to TRBJ2-4; TRBD1 agrees at 10 bases. The germline V gene encodes CDR1 SGHRS and CDR2 YFSETQ. The CDR3 covers 15 residues. V shed 3 bases, J shed 6 bases, and the junction held 6 bases outside the gene matches. The CDR3 loop is CASSSSDRGGNIQYF. The CDR3 coding sequence is TGCGCCAGCAGCTCCTCGGACAGGGGGGGAAACATTCAGTACTTC.

The chain combines TRBV12-5 with TRBJ1-1, with D perhaps matching TRBD1 (6 bases). Trimming took off 4 bases at V and 5 bases at J, with 14 bases between the two ends. The CDR3 extends over 14 amino acids. CDR1 LGHNT and CDR2 FRNRAP come from the germline V gene. The CDR3 is CASGSPSGVTEAFF. The CDR3 DNA reads TGTGCTAGTGGTTCTCCATCAGGGGTTACTGAAGCTTTCTTT.

The chain uses TRBV12-3 or TRBV12-4 and TRBJ1-5, with D uncertain. Trimming removed 4 bases from V and 0 bases from J, with 4 bases in between. CDR3 length: 13 amino acids. CDR3 region: CASSSYSNQPQHF. The CDR3 DNA reads as TGTGCCAGCAGTTCATATAGCAATCAGCCCCAGCATTTT.

This chain connects TRBV9 to TRBJ1-1; the D gene is possibly TRBD1 (5 bases). CDR3 length: 15 amino acids. Germline CDR1 reads SGDLS; CDR2 reads YYNGEE. Between the trimmed V and J ends, which lost 4 bases and 5 bases, there was a span of 18 bases. The CDR3 DNA reads as TGTGCCAGCAGCCCACAGGCCTCGGGGAAGACTGAAGCTTTCTTT. It translates to CASSPQASGKTEAFF. The variable domain in full, with the rest retrieved from reference TRBV9 and TRBJ1-1, is DSGVTQTPKHLITATGQRVTLRCSPRSGDLSVYWYQQSLDQGLQFLIQYYNGEERAKGNILERFSAQQFPDLHSELNLSSLELGDSALYFCASSPQASGKTEAFFGQGTRLTVV.

The J gene is TRBJ2-2, the V gene TRBV19; D not resolved. CDR1 is LNHDA and CDR2 is SQIVND in the germline V gene (reference sequence). V lost 6 bases, J lost 4 bases, and 9 bases lay in between. The CDR3 is 13 residues long. This CDR3 is CASRADTTGELFF. CDR3 sequence (DNA): TGTGCCAGTAGAGCAGATACCACCGGGGAGCTGTTTTTT. The whole variable domain, remainder taken from reference TRBV19 and TRBJ2-2, is DGGITQSPKYLFRKEGQNVTLSCEQNLNHDAMYWYRQDPGQGLRLIYYSQIVNDFQKGDIAEGYSVSREKKESFPLTVTSAQKNPTAFYLCASRADTTGELFFGEGSRLTVL.

The chain joins TRBV20-1 to TRBJ2-1; D might be TRBD2 (6 bases). Germline CDR1 reads DFQATT; CDR2 reads SNEGSKA (reference sequence). The V gene lost 3 bases and the J gene lost 8 bases, with 8 bases spanning the gap. CDR3 length: 11 amino acids. The CDR3 bases are TGCAGTGCTAGCGGGGGTGATGAGCAGTTCTTC. Encoded protein: CSASGGDEQFF.

This chain joins TRBV14 and TRBJ2-5; D is unclear. CDR3 size: 15 residues. The V gene lost 5 bases and the J gene lost 5 bases, with 18 bases spanning the gap. Germline values: CDR1 SGHDN, CDR2 FVKESK. Here the CDR3 reads CASSKLTGGVETQYF. CDR3 in DNA: TGTGCCAGCAGCAAACTGACCGGTGGTGTGGAGACCCAGTACTTC.

This clone was detected only a few times. The sample carries other DNA sequences with the same CDR3. The chain couples TRBV27 to TRBJ2-7, with 9 bases aligning to TRBD1. The CDR3 is 14 amino acids. V was pared by 3 bases and J by 2 bases, with 2 bases of the junction left unmatched. Germline V gene sequence: CDR1 MNHEY, CDR2 SMNVEV (reference sequence). The DNA for the CDR3 is TGTGCCAGCAGTTTCGGGACAGGGACCTACGAGCAGTACTTC. Its translation: CASSFGTGTYEQYF.

The genes are TRBV28 and TRBJ1-5; D perhaps matches TRBD1 (5 bases). V dropped 3 bases and J dropped 5 bases, with 11 bases sitting between them. CDR3 length: 14 amino acids. The germline gives CDR1 MDHEN, CDR2 SYDVKM. The CDR3 is CASSFEGWDQPQHF. The CDR3 bases are TGTGCCAGCAGTTTCGAGGGGTGGGATCAGCCCCAGCATTTT.

This clone has a handful of counts. The rearrangement joins TRBV28 to TRBJ1-1; no reliable D call. The CDR3 has 11 amino acids. Germline values: CDR1 MDHEN, CDR2 SYDVKM. The ends were cut back, 2 bases at V and 4 bases at J, with 2 bases in the middle. The CDR3 nucleotides are TGTGCCAGCAGTTTAGGCACTGAAGCTTTCTTT. Translated: CASSLGTEAFF.

This clone was recorded only once. This chain uses TRBV11-2 with TRBJ1-1; the D is unclear. Germline assignment: CDR1 SGHAT and CDR2 FQNNGV. Trimming took 5 bases from V and 6 from J, leaving 16 bases between them. This CDR3 spans 14 amino acids. The CDR3 DNA reads TGTGCCAGCAGCCCCCCCTCGAGGAAGGCTGAAGCTTTCTTT. This sequence encodes CASSPPSRKAEAFF.

There are a few counts of this clone. The chain employs TRBV30 and TRBJ2-3; no firm D call. Germline CDR1 and CDR2: GTSNPN and SVGIG (reference sequence). The germline V and J ends were trimmed by 0 bases and 0 bases, with 7 bases remaining between them. This CDR3 is built from 14 residues. The chain's CDR3 is CAWSVGSSTDTQYF. The CDR3 nucleotides are TGTGCCTGGAGTGTGGGCTCTAGCACAGATACGCAGTATTTT.

The V and J genes are TRBV6-5 and TRBJ2-7; D might be TRBD1 (6 bases). The CDR3 loop spans 13 amino acids. V dropped 4 bases and J dropped 4 bases, with 11 bases sitting between them. Germline-derived CDR1 and CDR2 are MNHEY and SVGAGI. This chain's CDR3 is CASSWTATYEQYF. In DNA, the CDR3 is TGTGCCAGCAGTTGGACAGCTACATACGAGCAGTACTTC.

The gene calls are TRBV30 and TRBJ1-2; TRBD1 agrees at 12 bases. Looked up from germline, CDR1 is GTSNPN and CDR2 is SVGIG (reference sequence). This CDR3 has 15 amino acids. Unmatched junction bases numbered 7, after V lost 3 bases and J lost 5 bases. CDR3 amino acids: CAWRVWGQGAYGYTF. The CDR3 DNA follows: TGTGCCTGGAGGGTTTGGGGACAGGGGGCGTATGGCTACACCTTC.

The gene calls are TRBV24-1 and TRBJ1-1; D is perhaps TRBD1 (5 bases). Trimming shortened V by 8 bases and J by 3 bases, and 12 bases separated the two germline ends. There are 13 residues in the CDR3. Germline CDR1 and CDR2: KGHDR and SFDVKD. The chain's CDR3 is CATKGLGDTEAFF. Here the CDR3 DNA reads TGTGCCACCAAAGGGCTAGGGGACACTGAAGCTTTCTTT.

This chain links TRBV5-6 with TRBJ1-5; D is undetermined. Germline lookup yields CDR1 SGHDT and CDR2 YYEEEE. The V end was cut by 4 bases, the J end by 0 bases, with 11 bases between. The CDR3 totals 15 residues. CDR3: CASSPGPYSNQPQHF. The CDR3 DNA is TGTGCCAGCAGCCCGGGTCCTTATAGCAATCAGCCCCAGCATTTT.

The chain is built from TRBV10-3 and TRBJ1-5, with D possibly being TRBD1 (6 bases). CDR1 and CDR2 from the germline V gene are ENHRY and SYGVKD. The CDR3 sequence is 14 residues long. Trimming stripped 5 bases from V and 7 bases from J, with 15 bases between. CDR3 sequence (DNA): TGTGCCATCAGTCTACAGGGTCGGGGGCAGCCCCAGCATTTT. It yields the protein CAISLQGRGQPQHF.

V is TRBV6-2 or TRBV6-3 and J is TRBJ2-3; 10 nucleotides agree with TRBD2. CDR1 MNHEY and CDR2 SVGEGT come from the germline V gene. Trimming cost V 2 bases and J 4 bases; bases outside gene matches: 0. The CDR3 is made up of 14 amino acids. CDR3 amino acids: CASSYGLAADTQYF. CDR3 DNA sequence: TGTGCCAGCAGTTACGGACTAGCGGCAGATACGCAGTATTTT.

This chain links TRBV18 with TRBJ2-5; D ambiguous. The germline V and J ends were trimmed by 0 bases and 0 bases, with 2 bases remaining between them. CDR3 length: 13 amino acids. CDR1 KGHSH and CDR2 LQKENI come from the germline V gene. CDR3 residues: CASSPPNQETQYF. The DNA of the CDR3 is TGTGCCAGCTCACCACCTAACCAAGAGACCCAGTACTTC.

The chain uses TRBV4-1 and TRBJ1-5, with a weak D call TRBD1 (5 bases). Trimming removed 0 bases from V and 0 bases from J, with 9 bases in between. The CDR3 totals 16 residues. The germline V gene encodes CDR1 MGHRA and CDR2 YSYEKL. The CDR3 DNA reads as TGCGCCAGCAGCCAAGAGGGGGGTCATAGCAATCAGCCCCAGCATTTT. Encoded protein: CASSQEGGHSNQPQHF.

This clone was observed a single time. This chain uses TRBV2 with TRBJ2-7, with TRBD1 as a possible D gene (5 bases). This CDR3 spans 12 amino acids. Trimming pared 6 bases from V and 2 bases from J, leaving 8 bases between. Germline CDR1 is SNHLY and CDR2 is FYNNEI. The CDR3 DNA reads as TGTGCCAGCAGGGCGGACACCTACGAGCAGTACTTC. Residues: CASRADTYEQYF.